The 12 T cell receptor beta chains below were found in one sample sequenced in a study of blood T cells in healthy people across ages. A J-beta primer mix and a sample-barcoded 5' primer were used in a second PCR of roughly 6 to 11 cycles. TCRdb fed the 5' RACE reads into MiXCR, producing one record per CDR3 protein. Of some 1.5 million distinct CDR3 sequences in the sample, 40% to 45% were seen once. Source material: blood. These receptors originate from a woman between 18 and 30 years old in good health.

The CDR3: CSASDTPVSEAFF. The CDR3 DNA reads TGCAGTGCCTCGGACACGCCGGTGTCTGAAGCTTTCTTT. The V and J genes are TRBV20-1 and TRBJ1-1, with D maybe TRBD1 (5 bases). Per the germline V gene, CDR1 is DFQATT and CDR2 is SNEGSKA (reference sequence). Trimming cost V 6 bases and J 6 bases, with 17 bases left between them. The CDR3 consists of 13 residues.

This chain uses TRBV6-5 with TRBJ2-2; 9 bases agree with TRBD1. CDR3 size: 17 residues. Germline loops: CDR1 MNHEY, CDR2 SVGAGI. J was trimmed by 3 bases and V by 0 bases; bases with no gene match: 5. CDR3 in amino acids: CASSYSKDRGYTGELFF. CDR3 sequence (DNA): TGTGCCAGCAGTTACTCGAAGGACAGGGGCTACACCGGGGAGCTGTTTTTT.

DNA of the CDR3: TGTGCCAGCAGTTTGCCCCCCAAGAGCGACCCATACAATGAGCAGTTCTTC. Amino acids: CASSLPPKSDPYNEQFF. The chain employs TRBV12-3 or TRBV12-4 and TRBJ2-1; D not certain. The length of the CDR3 is 17 residues. Trimming cost V 3 bases and J 4 bases, with 19 bases left between them.

This clonotype was seen ten or more times. The chain uses TRBV27 and TRBJ2-3; D is unclear. This CDR3 comprises 13 residues. The V end was cut by 8 bases, the J end by 1 base, with 10 bases between. Per germline, CDR1 MNHEY and CDR2 SMNVEV (reference sequence). The CDR3 DNA follows: TGTGCCAGCCGATTCGGCGGCACAGATACGCAGTATTTT. Its translation: CASRFGGTDTQYF.

V gene TRBV7-8 combines with J gene TRBJ1-5, with TRBD1 matching over 7 bases. V gave up 3 bases and J gave up 1 base; unmatched junction bases: 15. The CDR3 contains 19 residues. Per the germline V gene, CDR1 is SGHVS and CDR2 is FQNEAQ. CDR3 bases: TGTGCCAGCAGCTTCCGGCCGCGACAGGGAAGTGAGAGCAATCAGCCCCAGCATTTT. This codes for CASSFRPRQGSESNQPQHF.

V is TRBV4-1 and J is TRBJ2-4, with a weak D call TRBD1 (5 bases). This CDR3 is built from 17 residues. The V gene's germline CDR1 is MGHRA and CDR2 YSYEKL. V was trimmed by 1 base and J by 1 base, leaving 14 bases between them. CDR3 in amino acids: CASSQVDMGFAKNIQYF. The CDR3 region has the DNA TGCGCCAGCAGCCAAGTGGACATGGGCTTCGCCAAAAACATTCAGTACTTC.

The J gene is TRBJ1-1, the V gene TRBV2; D is possibly TRBD1 (5 bases). The V gene lost 1 base and the J gene lost 12 bases, with 12 bases spanning the gap. The CDR3 is made up of 12 amino acids. In germline, CDR1 is SNHLY, CDR2 FYNNEI. CDR3 nucleotides: TGTGCCAGCAGTGAAGAGACAGTCCGAACTTTCTTT. It encodes CASSEETVRTFF.

A remark on this clonotype: A much larger clone is a single base away; this may be a read error. The CDR3 DNA sequence: TGTGCCAGCAGCTTAGCGCTGCGTCAAGAGACCCAGTTCTTC. Translated: CASSLALRQETQFF. V gene TRBV7-2 combines with J gene TRBJ2-5; no reliable D call. TRBJ2-1 matches the DNA end more closely, so the J call is doubtful. The V gene's germline CDR1 is SGHTA and CDR2 FQGNSA. This CDR3 contains 14 residues.

This clonotype was picked up a small number of times. V gene TRBV27 combines with J gene TRBJ2-3; 13 bases fit TRBD2. The germline V gene has CDR1 MNHEY and CDR2 SMNVEV (reference sequence). There are 17 residues in the CDR3. Losses at the gene ends were 2 bases for V and 6 bases for J; bases not matched to a gene: 8. In DNA form, the CDR3 reads TGTGCCAGCAGTTTAGAGGGCCCGACTAGCGGGGGGGATACGCAGTATTTT. Encoded protein: CASSLEGPTSGGDTQYF.

The V call is TRBV7-2, the J call TRBJ1-4, with 8 nucleotides matching TRBD1. Germline V gene sequence: CDR1 SGHTA, CDR2 FQGNSA. This CDR3 has 17 residues. The V and J ends lost 5 bases and 4 bases, in that order; junction bases with no gene match: 12. CDR3 DNA sequence: TGTGCCAGCAGCCGGTCGGGGGACAGGAACAATAATGAAAAACTGTTTTTT. Amino acids: CASSRSGDRNNNEKLFF.

V is TRBV7-9 and J is TRBJ1-1; D is unclear. Per the germline V gene, CDR1 is SEHNR and CDR2 is FQNEAQ (reference sequence). V was cut by 4 bases and J by 6 bases, with 9 bases left in between. CDR3 length: 12 residues. This CDR3 is CASSSPHSEAFF. The CDR3 nucleotides read TGTGCCAGCAGCTCGCCCCACTCTGAAGCTTTCTTT.

Note on this clonotype: A much bigger clone sits one base away, suggesting this may be a read error. The rearrangement uses TRBV7-9 and TRBJ2-3, with 12 bases matching TRBD2. The CDR3 runs 16 residues. V lost 1 base and J lost 4; bases outside the gene matches: 3. Per the germline V gene, CDR1 is SEHNR and CDR2 is FQNEAQ (reference sequence). CDR3 amino acids: CASSLGLAGVPDTQYF. CDR3 nucleotide sequence: TGTGCCAGCAGCTTAGGACTAGCGGGAGTCCCAGATACGCAGTATTTT.